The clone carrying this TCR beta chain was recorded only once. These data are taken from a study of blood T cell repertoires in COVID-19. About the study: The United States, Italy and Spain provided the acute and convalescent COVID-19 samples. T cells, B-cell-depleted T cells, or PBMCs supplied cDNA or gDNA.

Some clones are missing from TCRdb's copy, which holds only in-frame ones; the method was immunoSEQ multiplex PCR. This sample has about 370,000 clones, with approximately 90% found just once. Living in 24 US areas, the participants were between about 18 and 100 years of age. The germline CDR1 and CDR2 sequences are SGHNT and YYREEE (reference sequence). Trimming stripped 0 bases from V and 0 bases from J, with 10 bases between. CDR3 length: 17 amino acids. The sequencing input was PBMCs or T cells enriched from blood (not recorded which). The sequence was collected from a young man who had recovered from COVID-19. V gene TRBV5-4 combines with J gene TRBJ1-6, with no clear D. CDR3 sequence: CASSLGFESSYNSPLHF. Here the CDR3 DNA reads TGTGCCAGCAGCTTGGGCTTCGAGAGCTCCTATAATTCACCCCTCCACTTT. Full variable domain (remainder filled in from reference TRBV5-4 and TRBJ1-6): ETGVTQSPTHLIKTRGQQVTLRCSSQSGHNTVSWYQQALGQGPQFIFQYYREEENGRGNFPPRFSGLQFPNYSSELNVNALELDDSALYLCASSLGFESSYNSPLHFGNGTRLTVT.